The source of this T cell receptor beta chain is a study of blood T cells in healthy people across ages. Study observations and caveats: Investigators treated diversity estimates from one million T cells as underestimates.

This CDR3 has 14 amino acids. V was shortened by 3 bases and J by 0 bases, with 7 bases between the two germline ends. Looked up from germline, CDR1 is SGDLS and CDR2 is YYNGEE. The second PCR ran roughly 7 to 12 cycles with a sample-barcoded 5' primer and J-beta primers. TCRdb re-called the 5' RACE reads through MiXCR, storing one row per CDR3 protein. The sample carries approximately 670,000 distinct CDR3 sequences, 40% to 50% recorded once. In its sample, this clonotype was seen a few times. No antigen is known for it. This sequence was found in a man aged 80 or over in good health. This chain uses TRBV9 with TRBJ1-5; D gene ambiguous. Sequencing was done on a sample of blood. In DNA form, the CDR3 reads TGTGCCAGCAGCGCCCTGGGTAGCAATCAGCCCCAGCATTTT. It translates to CASSALGSNQPQHF.